Shown below are 8 T cell receptor beta chains from a single sample sequenced in a study of early T cells in non-severe SARS-CoV-2 infection. TCRdb re-called the 5' RACE reads through MiXCR, storing one row per CDR3 protein. The sample has over 55,000 distinct CDR3 sequences; more than 7% are singletons. The sample was whole blood. The receptors here all came from an adult who was a healthcare worker with PCR-confirmed SARS-CoV-2 infection or an uninfected control (not recorded which).

This clonotype was recorded many times. The chain joins TRBV23-1 to TRBJ1-5, with unresolved D. TRBV23-1 falls under the ORF class, with uncertain function. Trimming shortened V by 1 base and J by 0 bases, and 10 bases separated the two germline ends. CDR3 length equals 16 residues. CDR3 in amino acids: CASSQFHRDSNQPQHF. The CDR3 DNA reads TGCGCCAGCAGTCAATTCCATCGGGATAGCAATCAGCCCCAGCATTTT.

Concerning this clonotype: A much larger clone sits a single nucleotide away, making a read error possible. The rearrangement uses TRBV20-1 and TRBJ2-5, with 11 positions matching TRBD2. There are 17 residues in the CDR3. Germline CDR1 is DFQATT and CDR2 is SNEGSKA (reference sequence). CDR3 sequence (DNA): TGCAGTGCTAGTGAAATGGGACTAGCGGTCGAGGGGGAGACCCAGCACTTC. It is translated as CSASEMGLAVEGETQHF.

The genes are TRBV3-1 and TRBJ2-3; D could derive from TRBD1 or TRBD2 (5 bases each). Looked up from germline, CDR1 is LGHDT and CDR2 is YNNKEL (reference sequence). Between the trimmed V and J ends, which lost 4 bases and 4 bases, there was a span of 15 bases. The CDR3 runs to 15 residues. The CDR3 is CASSPTGLGADTQYF. Here the CDR3 DNA reads TGTGCCAGCAGCCCCACTGGCCTGGGGGCAGATACGCAGTATTTT.

Only a few counts were recorded for this clonotype. The chain links TRBV14 to TRBJ2-7, with TRBD2 matching 8 bases. The CDR3 is 17 residues long. J lost 5 bases, V lost 7 bases, and 19 bases had no gene match. Germline V CDR1 and CDR2: SGHDN, FVKESK. The CDR3 sequence is CASIHTLSSGSPNEQYF. Written as DNA, the CDR3 is TGTGCCAGCATTCATACGCTATCCAGCGGGAGCCCCAACGAGCAGTACTTC.

The chain uses TRBV19 and TRBJ1-2; D remains ambiguous. Trimming took 8 bases from V and 8 from J, leaving 18 bases between them. From germline, CDR1 is LNHDA and CDR2 SQIVND (reference sequence). This CDR3 is built from 13 residues. CDR3 protein: CASSLSDGGGYTF. The CDR3 DNA is TGTGCCAGTTCCCTTTCGGACGGCGGGGGCTACACCTTC.

In its sample, this clonotype was seen many times. The chain employs TRBV7-3 and TRBJ2-1; 9 nucleotides line up with TRBD2. V was pared by 2 bases and J by 7 bases, with 6 bases of the junction left unmatched. Germline CDR1 reads SGHTA; CDR2 reads FQGTGA. The CDR3 loop spans 15 amino acids. The chain's CDR3 is CASSLQAGGGNEQFF. CDR3 bases: TGTGCCAGCAGCTTACAAGCGGGAGGCGGGAATGAGCAGTTCTTC.

J is TRBJ1-4 and V is TRBV29-1; tentative D call: TRBD1 (5 bases). This CDR3 comprises 15 residues. Germline V lookup: CDR1 SQVTM, CDR2 ANQGSEA. The germline V and J ends were trimmed by 5 bases and 7 bases, with 20 bases remaining between them. CDR3 bases: TGCAGCGTTTTGACTCCTACAGGCGGAAGTGAAAAACTGTTTTTT. Protein product: CSVLTPTGGSEKLFF.

The rearrangement uses TRBV12-3 or TRBV12-4 and TRBJ1-1; 10 bases map to TRBD1. V lost 6 bases to trimming and J lost 5 bases; unmatched junction nucleotides: 6. This CDR3 is built from 14 residues. CDR3 in DNA: TGTGCCAGCAGCGGGGACAGGGGTTGGACTGAAGCTTTCTTT. Amino acid sequence: CASSGDRGWTEAFF.